The 19 T cell receptor beta chains listed next were all sequenced from one sample in a study of PD-1 blockade in mismatch repair-deficient tumors (dated by TCRdb to about 2017). Library generation was performed with the immunoSEQ multiplex PCR assay. TCRdb obtained this table from immuneACCESS and retained in-frame rearrangements with V and J assigned. These tables miss some clones; where compared with another copy, unresolved V genes account for less than half of the shortfall, and the remainder is unexplained. This sample gives 56,000 or so clones in total; around 85% of them show up just once. The biggest ten clones account for less than 9% of the sample. The sequences come from peripheral blood, collected around 19 weeks after starting pembrolizumab. The receptor set was obtained from an adult with mismatch repair-deficient cancer.

This sequence joins TRBV28 and TRBJ1-2; 8 positions match TRBD1. CDR1 is MDHEN, CDR2 SYDVKM, per germline. V trimming: 6 bases; J trimming: 4 bases; junction bases outside the gene matches: 13. The CDR3 runs 16 residues. CDR3 in DNA: TGTGCCAGCAGCCTCCCCTCAGGGGGCAGGAGCTATGGCTACACCTTC. It is translated as CASSLPSGGRSYGYTF.

This clone was counted only a few times. The chain has TRBV5-4 and TRBJ2-7; D could derive from TRBD1 or TRBD2 (5 bases each). V lost 4 bases and J 7 bases, leaving 18 bases between the germline ends. The CDR3 is made up of 14 amino acids. Germline V gene lookup returns CDR1 SGHNT and CDR2 YYREEE (reference sequence). The CDR3 here is CASSPGVRGREQYF. The CDR3 nucleotides are TGTGCCAGCAGCCCTGGGGTCCGGGGACGAGAGCAGTACTTC.

The chain employs TRBV2 and TRBJ2-1, with unresolved D. The germline V and J ends were trimmed by 6 bases and 0 bases, with 12 bases remaining between them. The CDR3 sequence is 15 residues long. Germline lookup yields CDR1 SNHLY and CDR2 FYNNEI. DNA for the CDR3: TGTGCCAGCAGGGAGCACCCAAGCTCCTACAATGAGCAGTTCTTC. Amino acids: CASREHPSSYNEQFF. Using reference TRBV2 and TRBJ2-1 for the parts outside the CDR3, the full variable domain is EPEVTQTPSHQVTQMGQEVILRCVPISNHLYFYWYRQILGQKVEFLVSFYNNEISEKSEIFDDQFSVERPDGSNFTLKIRSTKLEDSAMYFCASREHPSSYNEQFFGPGTRLTVL.

There are many counts of this clone. This rearrangement joins TRBV7-2 to TRBJ2-1; 9 bases align to TRBD2. The CDR3 totals 14 residues. Trimming cost V 3 bases and J 9 bases; bases outside gene matches: 6. Per the germline V gene, CDR1 is SGHTA and CDR2 is FQGNSA. Here the CDR3 DNA reads TGTGCCAGCAGCTTTCTAGGGACTAGCAGTGAGCAGTTCTTC. Translation: CASSFLGTSSEQFF.

The gene calls are TRBV25-1 and TRBJ1-3; TRBD1 aligns across 7 bases. Germline CDR1 is MGHDK and CDR2 is SYGVNS. The CDR3 is 15 amino acids. Trimming took 8 bases from V and 2 from J; bases not matched to a gene: 9. The CDR3 DNA follows: TGTGCCAGCGGCCGTGGGGACAGTCCTGGAAACACCATATATTTT. This codes for CASGRGDSPGNTIYF.

The chain is built from TRBV4-2 and TRBJ2-2, with 10 bases aligning to TRBD2. With V trimmed by 0 bases and J by 6 bases, 7 bases remained unmatched. This CDR3 spans 17 amino acids. Germline values: CDR1 LGHNA, CDR2 YNFKEQ. This chain's CDR3 is CASSQDWGTSEAGELFF. The DNA for the CDR3 is TGTGCCAGCAGCCAAGATTGGGGGACTAGCGAAGCCGGGGAGCTGTTTTTT.

The V and J genes are TRBV4-2 and TRBJ2-3; 10 bases are a match to TRBD1. CDR3 size: 15 residues. Germline V gives CDR1 LGHNA, CDR2 YNFKEQ. With V trimmed by 1 base and J by 5 bases, 3 bases remained unmatched. CDR3 DNA: TGTGCCAGCAGCCAAGGGGGACAGGGGCTAGATACGCAGTATTTT. Translation: CASSQGGQGLDTQYF.

The V and J genes are TRBV28 and TRBJ1-5, with 7 positions matching TRBD1. Looked up from germline, CDR1 is MDHEN and CDR2 is SYDVKM. The CDR3 spans 12 residues. V lost 8 bases and J lost 16; bases outside the gene matches: 14. As DNA, the CDR3 is TGTGCCAGCGACTCTAACAGGGGCCTTCGACATTTT. Translated, it gives CASDSNRGLRHF.

The chain combines TRBV9 with TRBJ2-3; D gene unclear. The germline gives CDR1 SGDLS, CDR2 YYNGEE. The V and J ends lost 3 bases and 6 bases respectively, with 8 bases between them. The CDR3 extends over 12 amino acids. The CDR3, as DNA: TGTGCCAGCAGCGCAGTCGGGGATACGCAGTATTTT. This gives the protein CASSAVGDTQYF.

For the CDR3, the DNA is TGTGCCAGCAGCTTAGTTGGTGGGGGTAGCACCTACGAGCAGTACTTC. Its translation: CASSLVGGGSTYEQYF. The chain couples TRBV7-2 to TRBJ2-7; D may be TRBD1 or TRBD2 (5 bases each). Germline loops: CDR1 SGHTA, CDR2 FQGNSA. V was clipped by 1 base and J by 2 bases, with 15 bases between them. This CDR3 spans 16 amino acids.

The chain joins TRBV29-1 to TRBJ1-1; no clear D. V lost 3 bases, J lost 8 bases, and 7 bases lay in between. Per the germline V gene, CDR1 is SQVTM and CDR2 is ANQGSEA. CDR3 length: 10 residues. The DNA for the CDR3 is TGCAGCGTTGACGCCGTAGAAGCTTTCTTT. Its translation is CSVDAVEAFF.

The rearrangement links TRBV6-5 to TRBJ2-3; D gene unclear. V dropped 2 bases and J dropped 8 bases, with 5 bases sitting between them. CDR1 is MNHEY and CDR2 is SVGAGI in the germline V gene. The CDR3 loop spans 11 amino acids. CDR3 nucleotide sequence: TGTGCCAGCAGTTACCTAAGTACGCAGTATTTT. Encoded protein: CASSYLSTQYF.

This chain joins TRBV6-1 and TRBJ2-3; 9 bases are shared with TRBD1. CDR3 length equals 14 residues. J gave up 5 bases and V 4 bases, and 4 bases lay outside the gene matches. CDR1 is MNHNS and CDR2 is SASEGT in the germline V gene. The CDR3 reads CASSVRQGGDTQYF. In nucleotides, the CDR3 is TGTGCCAGCAGTGTCCGACAGGGGGGAGATACGCAGTATTTT.

The chain recombines TRBV19 with TRBJ2-3; the D call may be TRBD1 or TRBD2 (5 bases each). The CDR3 sequence is 14 residues long. Trimming removed 1 base from V and 2 bases from J, with 7 bases in between. CDR1 is LNHDA and CDR2 is SQIVND in the germline V gene (reference sequence). The CDR3 reads CASSIAGPTDTQYF. As DNA, the CDR3 is TGTGCCAGTAGTATAGCGGGGCCCACAGATACGCAGTATTTT. The full variable domain, with the rest looked up from reference TRBV19 and TRBJ2-3, is DGGITQSPKYLFRKEGQNVTLSCEQNLNHDAMYWYRQDPGQGLRLIYYSQIVNDFQKGDIAEGYSVSREKKESFPLTVTSAQKNPTAFYLCASSIAGPTDTQYFGPGTRLTVL.

The V call is TRBV7-2, the J call TRBJ2-7, with D perhaps TRBD2 (5 bases). V lost 7 bases and J 9 bases, leaving 22 bases between the germline ends. The CDR3 extends over 14 amino acids. The V gene's germline CDR1 is SGHTA and CDR2 FQGNSA. CDR3 in amino acids: CASTPMRAITVQYF. Written as DNA, the CDR3 is TGTGCCAGCACCCCAATGCGGGCCATCACGGTGCAGTACTTC. Complete variable domain (other parts from reference TRBV7-2 and TRBJ2-7): GAGVSQSPSNKVTEKGKDVELRCDPISGHTALYWYRQSLGQGLEFLIYFQGNSAPDKSGLPSDRFSAERTGGSVSTLTIQRTQQEDSAVYLCASTPMRAITVQYFGPGTRLTVT.

The chain carries TRBV7-2 and TRBJ2-2; D might be TRBD1 or TRBD2, each matching 5 bases. CDR1 and CDR2 from the germline V gene are SGHTA and FQGNSA. The CDR3 spans 14 residues. Deletions cut 4 bases from V and 3 bases from J, with 9 bases between. The CDR3 DNA reads as TGTGCCAGCAGCTGGGACGGACACACCGGGGAGCTGTTTTTT. Translation gives CASSWDGHTGELFF. Filled out from reference TRBV7-2 and TRBJ2-2, the complete variable domain reads GAGVSQSPSNKVTEKGKDVELRCDPISGHTALYWYRQSLGQGLEFLIYFQGNSAPDKSGLPSDRFSAERTGGSVSTLTIQRTQQEDSAVYLCASSWDGHTGELFFGEGSRLTVL.

This clone was recorded a few times. The chain carries TRBV6-1 and TRBJ2-7; 9 bases line up with TRBD1. The V and J ends lost 3 bases and 1 base, in that order; junction bases with no gene match: 10. This CDR3 is 17 amino acids long. Germline V gene lookup returns CDR1 MNHNS and CDR2 SASEGT. In DNA form, the CDR3 reads TGTGCCAGCAGTGAGAGGACACAGGGGGCGCGTTCCTACGAGCAGTACTTC. Its protein is CASSERTQGARSYEQYF.

This chain connects TRBV19 to TRBJ1-1, with TRBD1 matching over 11 bases. The CDR3 covers 16 residues. V lost 5 bases to trimming and J lost 4 bases; unmatched junction nucleotides: 9. In germline, CDR1 is LNHDA, CDR2 SQIVND (reference sequence). The CDR3 region has the DNA TGTGCCAGTAGTCTGACCGGGACAGGGGGTAGCACTGAAGCTTTCTTT. It codes for CASSLTGTGGSTEAFF.

This chain joins TRBV6-5 and TRBJ2-5; 7 bases map to TRBD1. V shed 5 bases and J 7 bases; nucleotides not matched to a gene: 13. The CDR3 extends over 15 amino acids. Germline V gives CDR1 MNHEY, CDR2 SVGAGI. CDR3 sequence: CASSPATGRKGTQYF. CDR3 nucleotide sequence: TGTGCCAGCAGTCCCGCGACAGGGCGAAAAGGGACCCAGTACTTC.